What follows describes a single T cell receptor (beta chain). What it binds is unknown. The PCR used 60 Vbeta and 13 Jbeta primers. The protocol was immunoSEQ multiplex PCR, while the TCRdb copy is restricted to in-frame clones and leaves out a portion. This sample has about 120,000 clones, with 74% found just once. This entry is derived from a study of cytomegalovirus exposure and HLA in healthy donors. Study-level findings and limits: Rates of TCR association differed by HLA locus in a later analysis, with DRB1 highest and HLA-C lowest. The classifier reportedly diagnosed cytomegalovirus status with high specificity and sensitivity. HLA allele associations emerged for around 16,000 TCR beta sequences in a later analysis, at 0.05 false discovery rate. TCR beta V- and J-gene trimming, according to a later analysis, was linked to a missense DCLRE1C variant.

V lost 5 bases to trimming and J lost 8 bases; unmatched junction nucleotides: 6. This CDR3 is 13 amino acids long. Germline loops: CDR1 KGHSH, CDR2 LQKENI. This clonotype originated in a male donor in good health and CMV-seronegative. The sample consisted of PBMCs. This rearrangement joins TRBV18 to TRBJ2-1; TRBD1 matches 7 bases. CDR3 sequence: CASSTITGDEQFF. The CDR3 nucleotides read TGTGCCAGCTCAACAATCACAGGGGATGAGCAGTTCTTC.